This T cell receptor beta chain was sequenced during a study of identical twins' blood T cells. Study-wide results and caveats: Top TCRbeta clonotypes were shared more with twin than unrelated donors.

Looked up from germline, CDR1 is SEHNR and CDR2 is FQNEAQ (reference sequence). The CDR3 totals 16 residues. Trimming removed 1 base at V and 1 base at J, with 13 bases between. Donors were six healthy women in three monozygous twin pairs. Reared together, all three twin pairs probably met the same infectious agents and vaccines. TCRdb re-analysed the 5' RACE reads in MiXCR, keeping a single row per CDR3 protein. Of around 380,000 distinct CDR3 sequences listed, roughly 31% are singletons. Worth noting for this clonotype: Its target is not known. This CDR3 is missing its conserved last phenylalanine or tryptophan, likely due to a read error.

This receptor was identified in a woman between 18 and 55 years old in good health. Source material: PBMCs. The chain recombines TRBV7-9 with TRBJ2-5, with D perhaps matching TRBD1 (6 bases). The CDR3 nucleotides read TGTGCCAGCAGCTTAGGCCTAAGGACAGTCCAAGAGACCCAGTACTTA. Protein product: CASSLGLRTVQETQYL.